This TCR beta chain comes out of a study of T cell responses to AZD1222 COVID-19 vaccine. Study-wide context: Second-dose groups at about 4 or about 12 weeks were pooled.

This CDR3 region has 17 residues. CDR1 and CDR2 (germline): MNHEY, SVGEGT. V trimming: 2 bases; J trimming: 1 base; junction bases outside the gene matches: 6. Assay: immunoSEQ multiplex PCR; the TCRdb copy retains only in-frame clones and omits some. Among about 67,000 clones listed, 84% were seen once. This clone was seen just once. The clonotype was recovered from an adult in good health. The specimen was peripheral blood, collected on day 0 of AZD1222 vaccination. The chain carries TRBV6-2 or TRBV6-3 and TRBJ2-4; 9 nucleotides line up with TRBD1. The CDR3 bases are TGTGCCAGCAGTTACACTGACAGGGGGAATGCCAAAAACATTCAGTACTTC. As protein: CASSYTDRGNAKNIQYF.